These 18 T cell receptor beta chains share one sample of origin, sequenced in a study of early T cells in non-severe SARS-CoV-2 infection. TCRdb reprocessed the 5' RACE reads via MiXCR and lists one record per CDR3 protein. The repertoire consists of 85,000 to 100,000 distinct CDR3 sequences, with under 15% occurring once and the leading ten covering 2% to 2.5%. Input material: whole blood. The receptors shown here come from an adult who was a healthcare worker with PCR-confirmed SARS-CoV-2 infection or an uninfected control (not recorded which).

The chain employs TRBV27 and TRBJ2-1; D gene unclear. This CDR3 contains 13 residues. The ends were cut back, 0 bases at V and 5 bases at J, with 5 bases in the middle. The germline V gene has CDR1 MNHEY and CDR2 SMNVEV (reference sequence). In DNA, the CDR3 is TGTGCCAGCAGTTTATCCGGAAACAATGAGCAGTTCTTC. Translating gives CASSLSGNNEQFF.

At least ten counts were recorded for this clonotype. The V gene is TRBV28, the J gene TRBJ2-5; 7 bases are shared with TRBD1. The CDR3 has 16 residues. Germline V lookup: CDR1 MDHEN, CDR2 SYDVKM. Unmatched junction bases numbered 15, after V lost 6 bases and J lost 5 bases. DNA for the CDR3: TGTGCCAGCAGCGATAGAACAGGGGTTGTCTTGGAGACCCAGTACTTC. Protein: CASSDRTGVVLETQYF.

V is TRBV28 and J is TRBJ2-1; weak D call: TRBD1 (6 bases). This CDR3 contains 13 residues. Germline CDR1 MDHEN, CDR2 SYDVKM. V was pared by 1 base and J by 11 bases, with 12 bases between. CDR3 sequence: CASSLFQDSKQFF. The CDR3 DNA is TGTGCCAGCAGTTTATTCCAGGACAGCAAGCAGTTCTTC.

This clonotype occurred a few times. The chain has TRBV7-2 and TRBJ2-7; 7 bases align to TRBD1. This CDR3 spans 15 amino acids. The V segment lost 5 bases and the J segment 3 bases; nucleotides outside the gene matches: 10. The germline CDR1 and CDR2 sequences are SGHTA and FQGNSA. The CDR3 loop reads CASSVGQEIYYEQYF. The CDR3 bases are TGTGCCAGCAGCGTCGGACAGGAAATTTACTACGAGCAGTACTTC.

A note on this clonotype: A read error may produce the germline difference seen at one junction end. This chain joins TRBV10-3 and TRBJ1-2; D not certain. The CDR3 loop spans 14 amino acids. Germline CDR1 is ENHRY and CDR2 is SYGVKD. This CDR3 reads CAINGGSPNYGYTF. CDR3 nucleotides: TGTGCCATCAATGGAGGGTCCCCTAACTATGGGTACACCTTC.

As for this clonotype: It may be a read error: a sequence one base away is much more abundant. This chain joins TRBV6-1 and TRBJ2-7; 7 bases fit TRBD1. The length of the CDR3 is 14 residues. CDR1 is MNHNS and CDR2 is SASEGT in the germline V gene. The DNA of the CDR3 is TGTCCCAGCAGCAATCCCGGGACAGTATACGAGCAGTACTTC. It yields the protein CPSSNPGTVYEQYF.

The sample holds a few counts of this clonotype. V is TRBV7-2 and J is TRBJ2-3, with TRBD2 as a possible D gene (5 bases). The CDR3 contains 13 residues. V gave up 3 bases and J gave up 3 bases, with 7 bases separating them. Germline lookup yields CDR1 SGHTA and CDR2 FQGNSA. The CDR3, as DNA: TGTGCCAGCAGCTTGAGGGAGACAGATACGCAGTATTTT. This codes for CASSLRETDTQYF. Complete variable domain (other parts from reference TRBV7-2 and TRBJ2-3): GAGVSQSPSNKVTEKGKDVELRCDPISGHTALYWYRQSLGQGLEFLIYFQGNSAPDKSGLPSDRFSAERTGGSVSTLTIQRTQQEDSAVYLCASSLRETDTQYFGPGTRLTVL.

The CDR3 sequence is CSAPRPPVGPMNTEAFF. The CDR3 DNA reads as TGCAGTGCTCCCCGACCACCAGTGGGTCCTATGAACACTGAAGCTTTCTTT. The chain employs TRBV20-1 and TRBJ1-1; D is unclear. Germline V lookup: CDR1 DFQATT, CDR2 SNEGSKA (reference sequence). The CDR3 is 17 residues long. Trimming took 5 bases from V and 0 from J, leaving 22 bases between them.

This clonotype was found many times. The chain recombines TRBV28 with TRBJ1-1; D ambiguous. Germline CDR1 is MDHEN and CDR2 is SYDVKM. Trimming removed 5 bases from V and 11 bases from J, with 27 bases in between. The CDR3 has 16 amino acids. This chain's CDR3 is CASSPAEGGERDGAFF. The DNA of the CDR3 is TGTGCCAGCAGTCCCGCCGAGGGCGGTGAGCGGGATGGGGCTTTCTTT.

The V call is TRBV5-6, the J call TRBJ1-2, with TRBD1 as a possible D gene (5 bases). The CDR3 totals 15 residues. V was shortened by 4 bases and J by 4 bases, with 17 bases between the two germline ends. CDR1 is SGHDT, CDR2 YYEEEE, per germline. The CDR3, as DNA: TGTGCCAGCAGCATCCGGGGACCGACTGGCTATGGCTACACCTTC. Protein product: CASSIRGPTGYGYTF.

This clonotype was found many times. The rearrangement uses TRBV12-3 or TRBV12-4 and TRBJ2-1; 8 nucleotides line up with TRBD2. The CDR3 loop spans 14 amino acids. With V trimmed by 10 bases and J by 5 bases, 10 bases remained unmatched. The chain's CDR3 is CATWTGTRNNEQFF. CDR3 nucleotide sequence: TGTGCCACCTGGACCGGGACTAGAAACAATGAGCAGTTCTTC.

The table lists this clonotype with a count of one. The chain combines TRBV28 with TRBJ1-1, with 7 positions matching TRBD1. V was pared by 6 bases and J by 3 bases, with 7 bases of the junction left unmatched. The CDR3 covers 14 residues. Germline V gene data show CDR1 as MDHEN and CDR2 as SYDVKM. CDR3 amino acids: CASRKGGLDTEAFF. The DNA for the CDR3 is TGTGCCAGCAGGAAAGGGGGCCTGGACACTGAAGCTTTCTTT.

The chain is built from TRBV6-1 and TRBJ2-7, with D tentatively TRBD1 (6 bases). V lost 3 bases and J 6 bases, leaving 15 bases between the germline ends. This CDR3 has 14 amino acids. From germline, CDR1 is MNHNS and CDR2 SASEGT. CDR3 loop: CASSEENRALEQYF. The CDR3 DNA follows: TGTGCCAGCAGTGAGGAGAACAGGGCCCTCGAGCAGTACTTC.

This clonotype appeared a few times. The J gene is TRBJ2-5, the V gene TRBV9; no reliable D call. CDR3 length: 16 amino acids. V lost 3 bases and J lost 1, with 16 bases in between. The V gene's germline CDR1 is SGDLS and CDR2 YYNGEE. CDR3 sequence: CASSDGEQVLQETQYF. The CDR3 DNA reads as TGTGCCAGCAGCGACGGAGAACAAGTACTCCAAGAGACCCAGTACTTC. The complete variable domain, with remaining parts taken from reference TRBV9 and TRBJ2-5, reads DSGVTQTPKHLITATGQRVTLRCSPRSGDLSVYWYQQSLDQGLQFLIQYYNGEERAKGNILERFSAQQFPDLHSELNLSSLELGDSALYFCASSDGEQVLQETQYFGPGTRLLVL.

This clonotype is a singleton in its sample. Mismatch with germline at one junction end may stem from a read error. The CDR3 here is CASSHGSYAGVF. The CDR3 DNA sequence: TGTGCCAGCAGCCACGGGTCTTATGCGGGGGTTTTT. The chain couples TRBV7-9 to TRBJ2-3; 7 bases line up with TRBD2. This CDR3 is built from 12 residues. CDR1 and CDR2 (germline): SEHNR, FQNEAQ (reference sequence).

This clonotype appeared a few times. The CDR3 nucleotides read TGTGCCAGCAGGCCCCCAGGAGACGAGCAGTACTTC. Its translation: CASRPPGDEQYF. The J gene is TRBJ2-7, the V gene TRBV28, with D hard to call. This CDR3 has 12 amino acids. The germline V and J ends were trimmed by 6 bases and 5 bases, with 11 bases remaining between them. Germline CDR1 is MDHEN and CDR2 is SYDVKM.

The rearrangement joins TRBV5-1 to TRBJ1-1, with a weak D call TRBD1 (5 bases). Germline CDR1 and CDR2: SGHRS and YFSETQ. Deletions cut 2 bases from V and 4 bases from J, with 12 bases between. This CDR3 has 14 residues. As DNA, the CDR3 is TGCGCCAGCAGCTTTACCGGGGCCACCACTGAAGCTTTCTTT. This sequence encodes CASSFTGATTEAFF.

A note on this clonotype: A much bigger clone sits one base away, suggesting this may be a read error. The CDR3 DNA reads as TGCGGGGGGAGAGCGGGGTCGACCTACAATGAGCAGTTCTTC. Protein sequence: CGGRAGSTYNEQFF. This chain uses TRBV20-1 with TRBJ2-1; 7 nucleotides agree with TRBD2. This CDR3 has 14 amino acids. Germline V gene data show CDR1 as DFQATT and CDR2 as SNEGSKA (reference sequence).